A selection of T cell receptor beta chains follows, all from one sample in a study of T cells in Graves' hyperthyroidism and ophthalmopathy. TCRdb called the multiplex PCR reads again in MiXCR, with one record for every CDR3 protein. The repertoire holds approximately 300,000 distinct CDR3 sequences, with over 15% as singletons. Sequencing was performed on blood. The origin of the receptors is a woman between 55 and 75 years old with Graves' ophthalmopathy. Each CDR3 is given with its conserved first and last residue. D genes are given only for firm matches. Size is stated for part of the rows, as once, few or many counts, or as a class when the clone is expanded.

TRBD2	many	TRBJ2-3	TRBV10-3	TGTGCCATCAGTGCGTGGGAGGGCCTTAGCACAGATACGCAGTATTTT	CAISAWEGLSTDTQYF
NA	many	TRBJ2-7	TRBV12-3/TRBV12-4	TGTGCCAGCAGGAAGACCTACGAGCAGTACTTC	CASRKTYEQYF
TRBD1	few	TRBJ2-2	TRBV7-9	TGTGCCAGCGACAGGGCTGGCACCGGGGAGCTGTTTTTT	CASDRAGTGELFF
TRBD1	many	TRBJ1-5	TRBV5-1	TGCGCCAGCAGCTTGGACACCGGGACAGGGCAGCATTTT	CASSLDTGTGQHF
NA	few	TRBJ1-1	TRBV20-1	TGCAGGACAGAGATGAACACTGAAGCTTTCTTT	CRTEMNTEAFF
NA	NA	TRBJ2-5	TRBV4-2	TGTGCCAGCAGCCAAGATGCGGTGAACCAAGAGACCCAGTACTTC	CASSQDAVNQETQYF
TRBD2	few	TRBJ2-7	TRBV4-2	TGTGCCAGCAGCCAAGACCGGGCGGGGGGGCGAGAGCAGTACTTC	CASSQDRAGGREQYF
TRBD2	NA	TRBJ2-3	TRBV30	TGTGCCTGGAGGGGTAGACTAGCGGGAGTTGTGGATACGCAGTATTTT	CAWRGRLAGVVDTQYF
TRBD2	many	TRBJ2-1	TRBV2	TGTGCCAGTCGGACTAGCGTCTATGAGCAGTTCTTC	CASRTSVYEQFF
NA	few	TRBJ1-4	TRBV7-2	TGTGCCAGCAGCTTACTTGGGGGCATCGGGATTAATGAAAAACTGTTTTTT	CASSLLGGIGINEKLFF